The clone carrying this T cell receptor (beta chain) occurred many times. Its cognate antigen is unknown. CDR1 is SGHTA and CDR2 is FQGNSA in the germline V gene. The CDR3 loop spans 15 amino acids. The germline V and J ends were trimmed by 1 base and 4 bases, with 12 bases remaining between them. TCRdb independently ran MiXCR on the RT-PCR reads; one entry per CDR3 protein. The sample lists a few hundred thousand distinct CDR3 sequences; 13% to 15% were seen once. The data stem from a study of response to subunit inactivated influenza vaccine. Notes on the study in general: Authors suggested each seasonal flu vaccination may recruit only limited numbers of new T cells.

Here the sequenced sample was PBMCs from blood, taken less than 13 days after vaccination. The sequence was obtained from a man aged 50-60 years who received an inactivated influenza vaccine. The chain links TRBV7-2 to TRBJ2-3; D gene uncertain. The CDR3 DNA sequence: TGTGCCAGCAGCTTAGACTGGCCAGTTTCAGATACGCAGTATTTT. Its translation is CASSLDWPVSDTQYF.